The next 32 T cell receptor beta chains were all read from a single sample in a study of CD8+CD57+ T cells in acquired aplastic anemia. Genomic DNA served as template for TCR beta VDJ and CDR3 profiling. TCRdb fed the reads into MiXCR, producing one record per CDR3 protein. Of approximately 200,000 distinct CDR3 sequences listed, approximately 60% are singletons. The specimen sequenced was sorted CD4+, CD8+, or CD8+CD57+ T cells (not recorded which) from PBMCs. The receptors here all came from a human donor in good health.

The chain has TRBV6-5 and TRBJ1-2; maybe TRBD1 (5 bases). Trimming left V 5 bases short and J 0 bases short, with 10 bases between. Germline lookup yields CDR1 MNHEY and CDR2 SVGAGI. The CDR3 loop spans 14 amino acids. The CDR3 nucleotides are TGTGCCAGCAGTGTCGACAGTTCTAACTATGGCTACACCTTC. This gives the protein CASSVDSSNYGYTF.

CDR3 loop: CATSTTGPRYNEQFF. DNA of the CDR3: TGTGCCACCAGCACGACCGGCCCTCGGTACAATGAGCAGTTCTTC. The chain has TRBV15 and TRBJ2-1; D gene uncertain. CDR1 LNHNV and CDR2 YYDKDF come from the germline V gene (reference sequence). The CDR3 consists of 15 residues. The V end was cut by 4 bases, the J end by 4 bases, with 14 bases between.

The chain couples TRBV24-1 to TRBJ2-2; the D gene could be TRBD1 or TRBD2 (5 bases each). Germline CDR1 and CDR2: KGHDR and SFDVKD. V lost 6 bases to trimming and J lost 0 bases, with 10 bases between them. This CDR3 spans 15 amino acids. The CDR3 sequence: CATSLGTANTGELFF. The CDR3 DNA follows: TGTGCCACCAGTTTAGGGACGGCGAACACCGGGGAGCTGTTTTTT.

This clonotype has a count of ten or more. DNA of the CDR3: TGTGCCAACACTCTGGTACTAGCGGGGGGTCAGGAGACCCAGTACTTC. Protein product: CANTLVLAGGQETQYF. The rearrangement links TRBV7-8 to TRBJ2-5; 12 positions agree with TRBD2. The CDR3 runs to 16 residues. The V and J ends lost 10 bases and 5 bases, in that order; junction bases with no gene match: 14. The germline CDR1 and CDR2 sequences are SGHVS and FQNEAQ.

About this clonotype: One base away lies a much larger clone, so this may be a sequencing read error. V is TRBV6-2 or TRBV6-3 and J is TRBJ1-2; D gene ambiguous. Germline values: CDR1 MNHEY, CDR2 SVGEGT. This CDR3 contains 15 residues. The CDR3 DNA sequence: TGTGCCATCAGTTACGATTCCCTGGGCGTCTATGGCTACACCTTC. It encodes CAISYDSLGVYGYTF.

The chain combines TRBV15 with TRBJ2-7, with 8 bases identical to TRBD2. V shed 0 bases and J 1 base; nucleotides not matched to a gene: 5. Per the germline V gene, CDR1 is LNHNV and CDR2 is YYDKDF (reference sequence). The CDR3 totals 16 residues. CDR3 DNA sequence: TGTGCCACCAGCAGAGATCTGGTAGCGGGATCCTACGAGCAGTACTTC. This translates into CATSRDLVAGSYEQYF.

The chain combines TRBV6-5 with TRBJ1-6; D is possibly TRBD1 (6 bases). CDR3 length equals 13 residues. Germline lookup yields CDR1 MNHEY and CDR2 SVGAGI. V dropped 6 bases and J dropped 8 bases, with 11 bases sitting between them. CDR3 nucleotide sequence: TGTGCCAGCAGACAAAGACAGGATTCACCCCTCCACTTT. It yields the protein CASRQRQDSPLHF.

The chain is built from TRBV7-1 and TRBJ2-7; 7 nucleotides align to TRBD1. TRBV7-1 is an open reading frame whose function is uncertain. Unmatched junction bases numbered 13, after V lost 6 bases and J lost 5 bases. CDR3 size: 15 residues. CDR3: CASRTKQGTVNEQYF. The CDR3 DNA follows: TGTGCCAGCAGAACCAAACAGGGGACCGTAAACGAGCAGTACTTC.

The CDR3 coding sequence is TGTGCCAGCAGCCTCTGGGGAGGGTACCAAGAGACCCAGTACTTC. Amino acid sequence: CASSLWGGYQETQYF. This sequence joins TRBV27 and TRBJ2-5; 7 bases align to TRBD2. V was clipped by 6 bases and J by 0 bases; unmatched bases: 7. Per germline, CDR1 MNHEY and CDR2 SMNVEV (reference sequence). The CDR3 has 15 amino acids.

Only a few counts were recorded for this clonotype. The gene calls are TRBV15 and TRBJ2-1, with 13 bases matching TRBD2. The CDR3 length is 15 residues. Germline loops: CDR1 LNHNV, CDR2 YYDKDF (reference sequence). With 0 bases clipped from V and 12 bases from J, the junction kept 5 bases outside the gene matches. The CDR3 DNA is TGTGCCACCAGCAGAGATCGGACTAGCGGGGGTCGGCAGTTCTTC. It codes for CATSRDRTSGGRQFF.

With regard to this clonotype: At one end the junction does not follow the germline gene, possibly because of a read error. The gene calls are TRBV7-2 and TRBJ2-1; 8 positions agree with TRBD1. The germline gives CDR1 SGHTA, CDR2 FQGNSA. CDR3 size: 14 residues. CDR3 DNA: TGTGCCAGCAGCTTAGGGGCAGGGGGCCGGGGGAGAATCTTC. It yields the protein CASSLGAGGRGRIF. The complete variable domain, with remaining parts taken from reference TRBV7-2 and TRBJ2-1, reads GAGVSQSPSNKVTEKGKDVELRCDPISGHTALYWYRQSLGQGLEFLIYFQGNSAPDKSGLPSDRFSAERTGGSVSTLTIQRTQQEDSAVYLCASSLGAGGRGRIFGPGTRLTVL.

This rearrangement joins TRBV12-3 or TRBV12-4 to TRBJ2-7; TRBD2 agrees at 10 bases. V lost 5 bases and J lost 6; bases outside the gene matches: 7. The CDR3 is 14 amino acids. For the CDR3, the DNA is TGTGCCAGCAGTAGCGGGGGGGTAACAGGCGAGCAGTACTTC. Encoded protein: CASSSGGVTGEQYF.

This rearrangement joins TRBV9 to TRBJ2-1, with 8 positions matching TRBD1. Germline loops: CDR1 SGDLS, CDR2 YYNGEE. The CDR3 runs to 15 residues. The junction had 3 bases not matched to a gene; V was cut back by 0 bases and J by 4 bases. CDR3 coding DNA: TGTGCCAGCAGCGTAGGCCACAGGGGGTACAATGAGCAGTTCTTC. Its protein product is CASSVGHRGYNEQFF.

The chain recombines TRBV19 with TRBJ1-1; D not resolved. From germline, CDR1 is LNHDA and CDR2 SQIVND (reference sequence). V dropped 6 bases and J dropped 1 base, with 9 bases sitting between them. The CDR3 runs 13 residues. This chain's CDR3 is CASSYQWNTEAFF. In nucleotides, the CDR3 is TGTGCCAGTAGCTATCAGTGGAACACTGAAGCTTTCTTT.

The CDR3 here is CASSDGTTPYEQYF. The CDR3 DNA is TGTGCCAGCAGCGACGGGACAACCCCCTACGAGCAGTACTTC. V gene TRBV9 combines with J gene TRBJ2-7; D possibly corresponds to TRBD1 (6 bases). The CDR3 runs to 14 residues. V was trimmed by 3 bases and J by 2 bases, leaving 12 bases between them. The V gene's germline CDR1 is SGDLS and CDR2 YYNGEE.

In this sample, this clonotype turned up many times. The J gene is TRBJ2-7, the V gene TRBV5-4; 14 bases match TRBD2. CDR3 size: 15 residues. CDR1 is SGHNT, CDR2 YYREEE, per germline (reference sequence). Trimming cost V 4 bases and J 7 bases; bases outside gene matches: 7. CDR3 residues: CASSPGTSGSVEQYF. For the CDR3, the DNA is TGTGCCAGCAGCCCCGGGACTAGCGGGAGTGTTGAGCAGTACTTC.

CDR3 sequence (DNA): TGTGCCAGCAGCGCGACCTCACAGGGGAACACAGATACGCAGTATTTT. Translation: CASSATSQGNTDTQYF. V is TRBV2 and J is TRBJ2-3; 7 positions match TRBD1. The germline V gene encodes CDR1 SNHLY and CDR2 FYNNEI. The length of the CDR3 is 16 residues. V was pared by 6 bases and J by 2 bases, with 11 bases of the junction left unmatched.

The chain is built from TRBV7-3 and TRBJ1-2; D is unresolved. V was pared by 5 bases and J by 1 base, with 14 bases between. This CDR3 region has 15 residues. In germline, CDR1 is SGHTA, CDR2 FQGTGA. CDR3 sequence (DNA): TGTGCCAGCAGCCGCCTACAGCGTTTTAACTATGGCTACACCTTC. It specifies CASSRLQRFNYGYTF.

This clonotype was observed at least ten times. The chain combines TRBV29-1 with TRBJ1-2, with 7 nucleotides matching TRBD1. This CDR3 has 11 residues. CDR1 and CDR2 (germline): SQVTM, ANQGSEA. V was clipped by 7 bases and J by 4 bases; unmatched bases: 3. CDR3 nucleotides: TGCAGCGGGAGGGACAGCTATGGCTACACCTTC. Translated, it gives CSGRDSYGYTF.

This clonotype was seen a handful of times. Germline is not matched at one junction end, which may reflect a read error. The chain couples TRBV24-1 to TRBJ2-3; tentative D call: TRBD1 (5 bases). Germline V CDR1 and CDR2: KGHDR, SFDVKD. This CDR3 is 12 amino acids long. This chain's CDR3 is CATSDQTDTQYF. The CDR3 nucleotides read TGTGCCACCAGTGATCAGACAGATACTCAGTATTTT.

The chain joins TRBV20-1 to TRBJ2-5; the D is unclear. Germline values: CDR1 DFQATT, CDR2 SNEGSKA (reference sequence). This CDR3 is built from 9 residues. V lost 3 bases, J lost 7 bases, and 3 bases lay in between. The DNA for the CDR3 is TGCAGTGCTAGCCCGACCCAGTACTTC. This gives the protein CSASPTQYF.

V usage is TRBV7-9 and J usage is TRBJ2-2; perhaps TRBD1 as D (5 bases). The CDR3 has 17 residues. Looked up from germline, CDR1 is SEHNR and CDR2 is FQNEAQ (reference sequence). V lost 2 bases to trimming and J lost 3 bases, with 16 bases between them. The CDR3, as DNA: TGTGCCAGCAGCTTATATGGCTCACAAGGGGACACCGGGGAGCTGTTTTTT. It codes for CASSLYGSQGDTGELFF.

The V gene is TRBV2, the J gene TRBJ1-1; D is perhaps TRBD1 (6 bases). Germline-derived CDR1 and CDR2 are SNHLY and FYNNEI. The CDR3 is made up of 14 amino acids. Trimming stripped 7 bases from V and 6 bases from J, with 18 bases between. The DNA for the CDR3 is TGTGCCAGCACCTTGGCCAGGGGAGGGGCTGAAGCTTTCTTT. Encoded protein: CASTLARGGAEAFF.

There are many counts of this clonotype. The chain employs TRBV4-3 and TRBJ1-2; possibly TRBD1 for D (6 bases). Trimming took 0 bases from V and 3 from J, leaving 14 bases between them. The CDR3 loop spans 16 amino acids. CDR1 and CDR2 (germline): LGHNA, YSLEER. The DNA for the CDR3 is TGCGCCAGCAGCCAAGAGGGGGGCGGCCCTCACTATGGCTACACCTTC. Amino acid sequence: CASSQEGGGPHYGYTF.

This chain uses TRBV19 with TRBJ1-2; a possible D gene is TRBD1 (6 bases). The ends were cut back, 3 bases at V and 6 bases at J, with 8 bases in the middle. The CDR3 sequence is 12 residues long. Germline CDR1 LNHDA, CDR2 SQIVND (reference sequence). The CDR3 is CASSITGHGYTF. CDR3 coding DNA: TGTGCCAGTAGTATTACAGGGCATGGCTACACCTTC.

The CDR3 bases are TGTGCCAGCAGTGATCAGGCGATCGGGACAGGGGGTTATGGCTACACCTTC. It translates to CASSDQAIGTGGYGYTF. The genes are TRBV25-1 and TRBJ1-2, with TRBD1 identical over 11 bases. The V segment lost 3 bases and the J segment 5 bases; nucleotides outside the gene matches: 11. The germline V gene has CDR1 MGHDK and CDR2 SYGVNS. The CDR3 contains 17 residues.

The J gene is TRBJ2-1, the V gene TRBV2; 8 nucleotides agree with TRBD2. Germline assignment: CDR1 SNHLY and CDR2 FYNNEI. The CDR3 has 11 residues. V gave up 8 bases and J gave up 9 bases; unmatched junction bases: 3. The CDR3 here is CASLAGTEQFF. The CDR3 DNA sequence: TGTGCCAGCTTAGCGGGAACTGAGCAGTTCTTC.

In its sample, this clonotype was seen a few times. The CDR3 coding sequence is TGCAGTGCTAGAGGGGACAGGGGGGCTCCCTACGAGCAGTACTTC. Encoded protein: CSARGDRGAPYEQYF. The V and J genes are TRBV20-1 and TRBJ2-7; the match to TRBD1 covers 11 bases. Germline V gene lookup returns CDR1 DFQATT and CDR2 SNEGSKA (reference sequence). The junction had 4 bases not matched to a gene; V was cut back by 1 base and J by 2 bases. This CDR3 spans 15 amino acids.

This chain uses TRBV20-1 with TRBJ2-2; D is undetermined. Trimming removed 5 bases at V and 5 bases at J, with 9 bases between. Looked up from germline, CDR1 is DFQATT and CDR2 is SNEGSKA (reference sequence). The CDR3 has 12 amino acids. CDR3 amino acids: CSASVGTGELFF. The CDR3 nucleotides are TGCAGTGCTTCAGTCGGGACCGGGGAGCTGTTTTTT.

This chain connects TRBV14 to TRBJ2-7; D possibly matches TRBD1 or TRBD2 (5 bases each). The V end was cut by 4 bases, the J end by 7 bases, with 17 bases between. In germline, CDR1 is SGHDN, CDR2 FVKESK. The CDR3 contains 14 residues. The DNA for the CDR3 is TGTGCCAGCAGCCTCCCGGGACGGCAGCTTGAGCAGTACTTC. Its protein product is CASSLPGRQLEQYF.

This clonotype was observed a single time. J is TRBJ2-3 and V is TRBV19, with 7 bases that match TRBD1. Trimming took 9 bases from V and 2 from J; bases not matched to a gene: 8. CDR1 is LNHDA and CDR2 is SQIVND in the germline V gene (reference sequence). The CDR3 covers 14 residues. The CDR3 spells CASNPGQNTDTQYF. The CDR3 nucleotides are TGTGCCAGCAACCCGGGACAGAACACAGATACGCAGTATTTT.

This clonotype showed up many times. The V gene is TRBV4-3, the J gene TRBJ2-7; D not certain. This CDR3 is 14 amino acids long. V was trimmed by 3 bases and J by 6 bases, leaving 15 bases between them. Germline V gives CDR1 LGHNA, CDR2 YSLEER. The CDR3 DNA sequence: TGCGCCAGCAGCCAGGAAGTGAGTACGATCGAGCAGTACTTC. Translated, it gives CASSQEVSTIEQYF.